The clone carrying this T cell receptor (beta chain) was found many times. What it binds is unknown. This sample is part of a study of regulatory T cells in long-lasting Graves disease. Broader study findings: It was in persistent disease that TRBV28, TRBJ1-2 and TRBJ2-5 were favored.

TCR beta libraries were built with iRepertoire HTBI primers and Arm-PCR of CDR3 regions. In TCRdb, the multiplex PCR reads were re-called with MiXCR into one record per CDR3 protein. The table lists hundreds of thousands of distinct CDR3 sequences, under 20% of them singletons. Documented time point: newly diagnosed GD, antithyroid drugs for less than 3 months. The TCR library was prepared using RNA isolated from PBMCs. Germline V lookup: CDR1 KGHSH, CDR2 LQKENI. Trimming removed 5 bases from V and 2 bases from J, with 10 bases in between. The CDR3 covers 13 residues. Sample: peripheral blood mononuclear cells (PBMCs), taken at new diagnosis, from a patient treated with antithyroid drugs. This TCR was sampled from a female donor with Graves disease. This chain connects TRBV18 to TRBJ2-7, with D possibly matching TRBD1 (5 bases). For the CDR3, the DNA is TGTGCCAGCTCAGTAGGACAAACCTACGAGCAGTACTTC. Amino acids: CASSVGQTYEQYF.